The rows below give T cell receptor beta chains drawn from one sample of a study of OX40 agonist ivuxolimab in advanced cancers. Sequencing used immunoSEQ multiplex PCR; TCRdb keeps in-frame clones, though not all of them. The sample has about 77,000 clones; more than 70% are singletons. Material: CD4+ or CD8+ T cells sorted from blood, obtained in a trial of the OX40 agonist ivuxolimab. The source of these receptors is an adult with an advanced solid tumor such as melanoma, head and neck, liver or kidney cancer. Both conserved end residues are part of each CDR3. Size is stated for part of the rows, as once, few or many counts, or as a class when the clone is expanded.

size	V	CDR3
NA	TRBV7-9	CASSPGAYQPQHF
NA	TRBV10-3	CAISEDKGGGTEAFF
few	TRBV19	CATSDRAYEQYF
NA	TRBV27	CASSISGTRVAETQYF
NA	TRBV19	CASSISRVGQPQHF
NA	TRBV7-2	CASSLERGARYNSPLHF
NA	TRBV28	CASSLLGIEQFF
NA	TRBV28	CASSLRDNSPLHF
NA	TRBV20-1	CSAEHGDAQYF
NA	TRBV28	CASSFLNTGELFF
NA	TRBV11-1	CASSPDRTFTPELFF
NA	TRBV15	CATSSNRDSPTDTQYF
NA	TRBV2	CASSESRVNSPLHF
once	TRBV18	CASSLDQGNSPLHF
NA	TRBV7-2	CASSLLAAALQETQYF
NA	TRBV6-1	CASGTGFDEQYF
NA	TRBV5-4	CASSLEGLAGGAYNEQFF
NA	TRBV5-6	CASSLPNNEQFF
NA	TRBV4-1	CASSQEGRGTEQYF
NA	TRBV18	CASSPYGYANTGELFF
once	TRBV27	CASSSTQGLQPQHF
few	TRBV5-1	CASSPAQVPGELFF
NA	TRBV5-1	CASSLQGMNTEAFF
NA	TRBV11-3	CASSLMSNEQFF
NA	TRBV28	CASSLSGGGINEQYF
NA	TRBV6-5	CASSPVLANEKLFF
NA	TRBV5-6	CASSLRRTGTTDTQYF
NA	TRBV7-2	CASSSRLAGDTGELFF
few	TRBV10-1	CASSFPQGEQFF
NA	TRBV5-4	CASSSLTVPQETQYF
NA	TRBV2	CASSGRRTNEKLFF
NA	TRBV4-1	CASSRGDNEQFF
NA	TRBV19	CASSIAVVHEQYF
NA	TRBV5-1	CASSLAWATDTQYF
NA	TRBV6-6	CASSWDRNSPLHF
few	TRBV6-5	CASSYGSRTGGEQYF
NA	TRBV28	CASSPPDSTNYGYTF
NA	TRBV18	CASSPRHNQPQHF
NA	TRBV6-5	CASSYAQGQGNTIYF
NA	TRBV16	CASSQWSRGTNEKLFF